This TCR beta chain is drawn from a study of blood T cells in healthy people across ages (dated by TCRdb to the mid-2010s). For context, the study as a whole: In model experiments, template switching captured roughly one uniquely barcoded TCR beta cDNA molecule for every two T cells. The donors were divided into four age groups: young (average approximately 17 years), middle-aged (over 35), aged (under 70) and long-lived (about 84). The study analyzed two additional independent replicas of 1 million unique cDNA reads from the same blood draw for two donors, one aged 18 to 30 and one aged 80 or older. To avoid experimental bias, donors of different ages were spread randomly across the sequencing lanes. To track age-related changes in TCR beta repertoire diversity, the study relied on deep sequencing normalized with unique cDNA molecular identifiers. General study outcomes and caveats: Compared with the aged group, more naive CD4+ T cells, fewer expanded clones and increased TCR diversity were shown by the long-lived group, suggesting age selection. There was a strong correlation between observed TCR beta diversity and the percentage of naive T cells measured by flow cytometry. Bulk unsorted PBMC profiling prevented conclusive comparison of naive and antigen-experienced compartments. As age increased, observed TCR beta diversity per million T cells dropped in a roughly linear way, and a significant reduction was already evident by age roughly 40. Estimates of total diversity from one million sequenced T cells were regarded as lower bounds and underestimates. The CMV infection status of donors was not known, potentially confounding age-related changes in expanded clonotypes.

CDR3 length: 14 amino acids, cysteine to phenylalanine. The read is trimmed to its CDR3 DNA, 42 bases read in frame from base 1. CDR1 and CDR2 are read off the germline V gene (reference sequence) as DFQATT and SNEGSKA. Systemically healthy Caucasian individuals from Russia, 39 in total and aged about 6 to 100 years, were included as donors. Each donor gave 8 to 10 milliliters of peripheral blood, drawn into EDTA-treated Vacutainer tubes. PBMCs were isolated by Ficoll-Paque density-gradient centrifugation, with at least 7 million obtained per sample. Trizol reagent was used to extract total RNA from PBMCs, with at least 6 micrograms per sample. The percentages of naive CD45RAhigh/CD27high T cells were determined by flow cytometry on a PBMC aliquot from every donor. To note about this clonotype: This receptor's antigen is unknown. No much larger clonotype is one base removed from it; base qualities were not supplied.

Receptor libraries were prepared by 5' RACE. The data were produced on an Illumina HiSeq 2500. A second PCR of roughly 6 to 12 cycles was run with a J-beta primer mix and a sample-barcoded 5' primer. A template-switch 5' adaptor carrying 12 random nucleotides introduced a unique molecular identifier onto each TCR beta cDNA molecule. Each sample yielded at least 2.5 million CDR3-containing paired-end reads. The Mint cDNA synthesis kit, primed by a TRBC-specific oligonucleotide, was used to synthesize first-strand cDNA from all RNA. All cDNA was treated with uracil-DNA glycosylase and then went through a first 18-cycle PCR with the universal primers M1SS and BC2_uni_R. Regarding the original processing steps: For normalization, 1 million high-quality reads, each with a distinct molecular identifier, were randomly selected from each sample. Instead of being binned into consensus sequences, reads with shared molecular identifiers were discarded. MiTCR, run with a Q25 quality threshold and the strictest error-elimination algorithm, handled CDR3 identification, clonotype clustering and error correction. Lower-bound total TCR beta diversity was estimated with a nonparametric unseen species model using Euler transformation. TCRdb trimmed public reads at Q25 via fastp, called clones via MiXCR and kept in-frame beta chains. A single entry per CDR3 protein holds the most common genes and DNA from its merged rows. Here the V and J calls rest on TCRdb's processing, not on the authors' analysis. This sample comprises about 2 million distinct CDR3 sequences, roughly 50% of them detected only once. 2.1% of the sample goes to the ten largest clones.

The chain is made from TRBV20-1 and TRBJ1-4, with no confidently assigned D gene. The sample taken for sequencing was blood. This sequence originates from a woman aged 35 to 49 in good health. In nucleotides, the sequence is TGCAGCGGTCACAAGACAACAACTAATGAAAAACTGTTTTTT. Its translation reads: CSGHKTTTNEKLFF.